This T cell receptor (beta chain) appears in the sequencing data of a study of blood T cells in healthy people across ages. Findings of the study overall: Unsorted PBMCs ruled out conclusive naive versus antigen-experienced comparison.

CDR1 and CDR2 from the germline V gene are SGHVS and FNYEAQ. The V end lost 6 bases, the J end lost 7 bases, and 22 bases lay between the germline ends. The CDR3 has 15 amino acids. A note on this clonotype: Its antigen is as yet unknown.

Through a sample-barcoded 5' primer and a J-beta primer mix, a second PCR was run for about 6 to 12 cycles. MiXCR, applied by TCRdb to the 5' RACE reads, yields one record per CDR3 protein. Altogether about 1.4 million distinct CDR3 sequences are present, roughly 60% being singletons, with the ten largest covering roughly 6.3%. This sequence originates from a man aged 18-30 years in good health. The chain is built from TRBV7-6 and TRBJ2-7; possibly TRBD2 for D (7 bases). The sequencing sample was made of blood. This CDR3 is CASSPQGRGYNEQYF. For the CDR3, the DNA is TGTGCCAGCAGTCCCCAGGGGAGGGGGTACAATGAGCAGTACTTC. Drawing the rest from reference TRBV7-6 and TRBJ2-7, the complete variable domain is GAGVSQSPRYKVTKRGQDVALRCDPISGHVSLYWYRQALGQGPEFLTYFNYEAQQDKSGLPNDRFSAERPEGSISTLTIQRTEQRDSAMYRCASSPQGRGYNEQYFGPGTRLTVT.